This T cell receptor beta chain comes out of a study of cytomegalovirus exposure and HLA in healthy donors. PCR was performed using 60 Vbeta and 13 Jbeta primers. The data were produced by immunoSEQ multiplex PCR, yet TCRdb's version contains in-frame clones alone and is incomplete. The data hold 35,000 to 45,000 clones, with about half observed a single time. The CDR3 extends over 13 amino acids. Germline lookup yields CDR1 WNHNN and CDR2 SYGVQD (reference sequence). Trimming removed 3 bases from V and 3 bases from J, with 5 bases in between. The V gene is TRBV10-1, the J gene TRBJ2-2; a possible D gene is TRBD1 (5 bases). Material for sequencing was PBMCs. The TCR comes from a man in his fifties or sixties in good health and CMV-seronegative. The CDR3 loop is CASSDRDTGELFF. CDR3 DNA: TGCGCCAGCAGTGACAGGGACACCGGGGAGCTGTTTTTT.